The clone carrying this T cell receptor beta chain was observed many times. As yet, its antigen is unknown. The sample belongs to a study of CD8 T cells in ankylosing spondylitis. Whole-study results and caveats: It appeared that ankylosing spondylitis blood was characterized by a TCR beta motif of several highly homologous variants. Enrichment of disease-linked clones was reportedly significant in matched ankylosing spondylitis synovial fluid. Past research had described some motif variants in reactive arthritis synovial fluid and blood. Those disease-linked clones were CD8+; they were also relatively rare in peripheral blood.

The CDR3 is 16 amino acids. V was trimmed by 5 bases and J by 0 bases, leaving 13 bases between them. Germline lookup yields CDR1 KGHDR and CDR2 SFDVKD. TCRdb ran MiXCR on the 5' RACE reads and lists one entry per CDR3 protein. The sample yields 150,000 to 200,000 distinct CDR3 sequences, approximately 12% seen once. This chain connects TRBV24-1 to TRBJ2-1; a weak D match, TRBD1 (7 bases). Material: blood, either unsorted or a sorted T cell fraction (not recorded which). The clonotype originates from a female donor with ankylosing spondylitis or in good health (not recorded which). The chain's CDR3 is CATSGPGDSSYNEQFF. The DNA of the CDR3 is TGTGCCACCAGTGGTCCGGGGGACAGCTCCTACAATGAGCAGTTCTTC.